Below are 30 T cell receptor beta chains sequenced from a single sample in a study of cytomegalovirus exposure and HLA in healthy donors. The PCR had 60 Vbeta and 13 Jbeta primers. Using immunoSEQ multiplex PCR, the repertoire was profiled, and TCRdb retains in-frame clones only, with some absent. The data show around 100,000 clones, approximately 80% seen once. The specimen was PBMCs. Receptor source: a woman in her 30s in good health and CMV-seronegative.

This clone was picked up a small number of times. One end of the junction varies from germline; a read error may be responsible. The CDR3 loop reads CASSNSGGSPLHF. CDR3 nucleotide sequence: TGTGCCAGCAGTAACTCCGGGGGATCACCCCTCCACTTT. This chain uses TRBV6-5 with TRBJ1-6, with a tentative D call TRBD1 (5 bases). Per the germline V gene, CDR1 is MNHEY and CDR2 is SVGAGI. The CDR3 extends over 13 amino acids.

This chain uses TRBV29-1 with TRBJ2-7; D gene ambiguous. This CDR3 is built from 11 residues. CDR1 SQVTM and CDR2 ANQGSEA come from the germline V gene. V shed 7 bases and J shed 2 bases, with 9 bases lying between them. CDR3 nucleotides: TGCAGCGCCACTTCAACCTACGAGCAGTACTTC. It specifies CSATSTYEQYF.

This chain joins TRBV12-5 and TRBJ2-5; D perhaps matches TRBD2 (6 bases). The germline gives CDR1 LGHNT, CDR2 FRNRAP. The CDR3 consists of 15 residues. Trimming shortened V by 2 bases and J by 0 bases, and 10 bases separated the two germline ends. The DNA for the CDR3 is TGTGCTAGTGGTTTGTCGGGGGTTTACCAAGAGACCCAGTACTTC. It specifies CASGLSGVYQETQYF.

The V call is TRBV5-6, the J call TRBJ2-1; 10 bases match TRBD2. In germline, CDR1 is SGHDT, CDR2 YYEEEE. After removal of 4 bases from V and 0 bases from J, the junction contained 4 bases not matched to a gene. The CDR3 contains 16 residues. The CDR3 protein is CASSPLAGFSYNEQFF. The CDR3 nucleotides are TGTGCCAGCAGCCCACTAGCGGGGTTCTCCTACAATGAGCAGTTCTTC. The full variable domain, its missing parts supplied by reference TRBV5-6 and TRBJ2-1, is DAGVTQSPTHLIKTRGQQVTLRCSPKSGHDTVSWYQQALGQGPQFIFQYYEEEERQRGNFPDRFSGHQFPNYSSELNVNALLLGDSALYLCASSPLAGFSYNEQFFGPGTRLTVL.

The chain joins TRBV5-1 to TRBJ1-1, with D possibly being TRBD1 (5 bases). V was trimmed by 0 bases and J by 11 bases, leaving 14 bases between them. CDR3 size: 13 residues. CDR1 SGHRS and CDR2 YFSETQ come from the germline V gene. The CDR3 reads CASSLVGLSGAFF. CDR3 nucleotide sequence: TGCGCCAGCAGCTTGGTTGGGCTATCAGGGGCTTTCTTT.

About this clone itself: Relative to the germline gene, one junction end is altered; a read error may explain this. This chain links TRBV7-9 with TRBJ1-1; D unresolved. There are 15 residues in the CDR3. Germline values: CDR1 SEHNR, CDR2 FQNEAQ (reference sequence). The CDR3 loop reads CASSQDKRSPLEAFF. The CDR3, as DNA: TGCGCCAGCAGCCAAGATAAGCGTTCGCCACTTGAAGCTTTCTTT.

The gene calls are TRBV5-4 and TRBJ1-3; 7 positions match TRBD1. The CDR3 runs to 16 residues. From germline, CDR1 is SGHNT and CDR2 YYREEE (reference sequence). Germline trimming cut 3 bases from V and 0 bases from J; bases unmatched to any gene: 6. The CDR3 here is CASSSGTERSGNTIYF. The CDR3 DNA reads TGTGCCAGCAGCTCCGGGACAGAGCGCTCTGGAAACACCATATATTTT. The variable domain in full, with the rest retrieved from reference TRBV5-4 and TRBJ1-3, is ETGVTQSPTHLIKTRGQQVTLRCSSQSGHNTVSWYQQALGQGPQFIFQYYREEENGRGNFPPRFSGLQFPNYSSELNVNALELDDSALYLCASSSGTERSGNTIYFGEGSWLTVV.

This clone was detected only a few times. V gene TRBV23-1 combines with J gene TRBJ1-2, with 7 bases that match TRBD1. TRBV23-1 is recorded as an ORF, its role being uncertain. The CDR3 sequence is 13 residues long. V lost 7 bases to trimming and J lost 7 bases; unmatched junction nucleotides: 9. The CDR3 nucleotides are TGCGCCAGCACCTCAAGAGGGGGCAGTGGCTACACCTTC. Its translation is CASTSRGGSGYTF.

The chain couples TRBV6-1 to TRBJ1-1, with D possibly TRBD1 on 5 matching bases. Per germline, CDR1 MNHNS and CDR2 SASEGT. This CDR3 contains 14 residues. The ends were cut back, 2 bases at V and 6 bases at J, with 13 bases in the middle. The DNA of the CDR3 is TGTGCCAGCAGTGAACAGGGTGAGATGGCTGAAGCTTTCTTT. Translating gives CASSEQGEMAEAFF.

This clone is medium-sized. This rearrangement joins TRBV4-3 to TRBJ1-1, with TRBD1 identical over 7 bases. V was clipped by 1 base and J by 8 bases; unmatched bases: 7. The length of the CDR3 is 14 residues. Per germline, CDR1 LGHNA and CDR2 YSLEER. The CDR3 DNA reads as TGCGCCAGCAGCCAAGCCCTGGAGGGACAGGAAGCTTTCTTT. It is translated as CASSQALEGQEAFF.

J is TRBJ1-1 and V is TRBV18, with TRBD1 identical over 8 bases. V gave up 1 base and J gave up 4 bases; unmatched junction bases: 8. Looked up from germline, CDR1 is KGHSH and CDR2 is LQKENI. CDR3 size: 16 residues. The CDR3 nucleotides are TGTGCCAGCTCACCACGGGAGACAGGGGTGGGCACTGAAGCTTTCTTT. Protein sequence: CASSPRETGVGTEAFF.

This rearrangement joins TRBV6-5 to TRBJ1-2; the D gene is possibly TRBD1 (6 bases). Germline loops: CDR1 MNHEY, CDR2 SVGAGI. This CDR3 has 13 residues. Trimming stripped 2 bases from V and 7 bases from J, with 11 bases between. As DNA, the CDR3 is TGTGCCAGCAGTTACGGGCCAGGGGCTGGCTACACCTTC. This encodes CASSYGPGAGYTF.

The J gene is TRBJ1-2, the V gene TRBV18, with D possibly being TRBD1 (6 bases). This CDR3 spans 15 amino acids. The germline V gene encodes CDR1 KGHSH and CDR2 LQKENI. V dropped 0 bases and J dropped 8 bases, with 16 bases sitting between them. In nucleotides, the CDR3 is TGTGCCAGCTCACCACCGGCAGGGGTCCCGCACGGCTACACCTTC. It codes for CASSPPAGVPHGYTF. The complete variable domain, with remaining parts taken from reference TRBV18 and TRBJ1-2, reads NAGVMQNPRHLVRRRGQEARLRCSPMKGHSHVYWYRQLPEEGLKFMVYLQKENIIDESGMPKERFSAEFPKEGPSILRIQQVVRGDSAAYFCASSPPAGVPHGYTFGSGTRLTVV.

This clone occurred a few times. The chain links TRBV19 to TRBJ1-5; 7 nucleotides line up with TRBD1. CDR3 length equals 14 residues. CDR1 LNHDA and CDR2 SQIVND come from the germline V gene (reference sequence). Trimming removed 5 bases from V and 7 bases from J; junction bases left unmatched: 8. The CDR3 region is CASSRDRVGQPQHF. In DNA, the CDR3 is TGTGCCAGTAGTCGAGACAGGGTAGGACAGCCCCAGCATTTT.

J is TRBJ2-1 and V is TRBV4-3; 8 bases match TRBD2. The germline CDR1 and CDR2 sequences are LGHNA and YSLEER. Trimming cost V 1 base and J 7 bases; bases outside gene matches: 6. The CDR3 is made up of 15 amino acids. DNA of the CDR3: TGCGCCAGCAGCCAAGGTACGGGGGGGCTAAATGAGCAGTTCTTC. This gives the protein CASSQGTGGLNEQFF.

V usage is TRBV5-8 and J usage is TRBJ2-1, with a possible D match to TRBD2 (6 bases). From germline, CDR1 is SGHTS and CDR2 YDEGEE. V was trimmed by 6 bases and J by 0 bases, leaving 16 bases between them. The CDR3 covers 16 residues. CDR3 in amino acids: CASKRRGTSSYNEQFF. CDR3 coding DNA: TGTGCCAGCAAAAGGCGCGGGACCAGCTCCTACAATGAGCAGTTCTTC.

This rearrangement joins TRBV27 to TRBJ1-4; D remains unclear. The CDR3 contains 13 residues. V gave up 6 bases and J gave up 8 bases, with 13 bases separating them. Germline values: CDR1 MNHEY, CDR2 SMNVEV (reference sequence). CDR3 nucleotides: TGTGCCAGCAGACCTCTCAAGAGAGAAAAACTGTTTTTT. Amino acid sequence: CASRPLKREKLFF.

V and J are TRBV30 and TRBJ2-1; D possibly corresponds to TRBD2 (5 bases). The CDR3 has 12 amino acids. The germline V and J ends were trimmed by 4 bases and 15 bases, with 19 bases remaining between them. Germline V lookup: CDR1 GTSNPN, CDR2 SVGIG (reference sequence). In DNA form, the CDR3 reads TGTGCCTGGATGCCTTTGGGGAGCGAATCGTTCTTC. It encodes CAWMPLGSESFF.

The chain has TRBV7-9 and TRBJ1-3; 9 bases are shared with TRBD1. CDR1 is SEHNR and CDR2 is FQNEAQ in the germline V gene (reference sequence). V gave up 10 bases and J gave up 3 bases; unmatched junction bases: 10. This CDR3 has 15 residues. The chain's CDR3 is CATRGQGWDGNTIYF. CDR3 nucleotides: TGTGCCACCCGGGGACAGGGATGGGATGGAAACACCATATATTTT. The full variable domain, completed using reference TRBV7-9 and TRBJ1-3, is DTGVSQNPRHKITKRGQNVTFRCDPISEHNRLYWYRQTLGQGPEFLTYFQNEAQLEKSRLLSDRFSAERPKGSFSTLEIQRTEQGDSAMYLCATRGQGWDGNTIYFGEGSWLTVV.

J is TRBJ2-5 and V is TRBV6-6, with TRBD2 matching 11 bases. This CDR3 spans 16 amino acids. The junction had 5 bases not matched to a gene; V was cut back by 4 bases and J by 1 base. Per the germline V gene, CDR1 is MNHNY and CDR2 is SVGAGI (reference sequence). The DNA of the CDR3 is TGTGCCAGCAGTTTAAGGCTAGCGGGGGGCCAAGAGACCCAGTACTTC. Amino acid sequence: CASSLRLAGGQETQYF.

This chain uses TRBV27 with TRBJ1-4; 9 nucleotides align to TRBD1. The germline V gene encodes CDR1 MNHEY and CDR2 SMNVEV (reference sequence). The V gene end was trimmed by 5 bases and the J gene end by 8 bases; junction bases not matched to a gene: 6. The CDR3 is 14 amino acids. In nucleotides, the CDR3 is TGTGCCAGCAGTCCCTGGACAGGGGTGGAAAAACTGTTTTTT. It translates to CASSPWTGVEKLFF.

V is TRBV2 and J is TRBJ2-5, with TRBD2 identical over 7 bases. The CDR3 loop spans 11 amino acids. After removal of 11 bases from V and 5 bases from J, the junction contained 5 bases not matched to a gene. Looked up from germline, CDR1 is SNHLY and CDR2 is FYNNEI. The CDR3 DNA sequence: TGTGCCGGGGGGGTAGCGGAGACCCAGTACTTC. Its protein product is CAGGVAETQYF.

This clone was found a few times. CDR3 in amino acids: CASGLSGLAGTDTQYF. CDR3 coding DNA: TGTGCTAGTGGTCTAAGTGGACTAGCGGGGACAGATACGCAGTATTTT. The V call is TRBV12-5, the J call TRBJ2-3; TRBD2 aligns across 12 bases. In germline, CDR1 is LGHNT, CDR2 FRNRAP. V lost 5 bases and J lost 3; bases outside the gene matches: 6. The CDR3 runs to 16 residues.

The V call is TRBV27, the J call TRBJ2-7; TRBD2 aligns across 8 bases. Germline CDR1 reads MNHEY; CDR2 reads SMNVEV (reference sequence). Trimming cost V 3 bases and J 5 bases; bases outside gene matches: 9. The CDR3 is 15 amino acids. CDR3 sequence reads: CASSFKNGLADEQYF. As DNA, the CDR3 is TGTGCCAGCAGTTTCAAGAACGGACTAGCAGACGAGCAGTACTTC.

V usage is TRBV6-6 and J usage is TRBJ1-1; 8 bases match TRBD1. This CDR3 spans 15 amino acids. Germline lookup yields CDR1 MNHNY and CDR2 SVGAGI (reference sequence). V shed 2 bases and J 0 bases; nucleotides not matched to a gene: 2. The CDR3 loop reads CASSYPGGVNTEAFF. The CDR3 DNA is TGTGCCAGCAGTTACCCAGGGGGCGTGAACACTGAAGCTTTCTTT.

The V and J genes are TRBV2 and TRBJ1-1; possibly TRBD1 for D (5 bases). Germline CDR1 SNHLY, CDR2 FYNNEI. The CDR3 is 16 amino acids. The V end lost 1 base, the J end lost 6 bases, and 18 bases lay between the germline ends. This CDR3 reads CASSEVGGSYTAEAFF. The DNA for the CDR3 is TGTGCCAGCAGTGAAGTTGGGGGGAGCTACACTGCTGAAGCTTTCTTT.

This rearrangement joins TRBV6-5 to TRBJ1-1; possibly TRBD1 for D (5 bases). Germline V lookup: CDR1 MNHEY, CDR2 SVGAGI. Trimming removed 4 bases from V and 5 bases from J, with 14 bases in between. This CDR3 region has 14 residues. The CDR3 reads CASSSTGEDTEAFF. Here the CDR3 DNA reads TGTGCCAGCAGTTCAACAGGTGAGGATACTGAAGCTTTCTTT.

This clone was seen more than once but under ten times. The chain carries TRBV7-2 and TRBJ2-6; D is ambiguous. This CDR3 region has 14 residues. CDR1 is SGHTA and CDR2 is FQGNSA in the germline V gene. V was trimmed by 0 bases and J by 4 bases, leaving 4 bases between them. As DNA, the CDR3 is TGTGCCAGCAGCTTAGCCACAGGGGCCAACGTCCTGACTTTC. Its translation: CASSLATGANVLTF. The variable domain in full, with the rest retrieved from reference TRBV7-2 and TRBJ2-6, is GAGVSQSPSNKVTEKGKDVELRCDPISGHTALYWYRQSLGQGLEFLIYFQGNSAPDKSGLPSDRFSAERTGGSVSTLTIQRTQQEDSAVYLCASSLATGANVLTFGAGSRLTVL.

The V and J genes are TRBV6-1 and TRBJ2-7; D uncertain. V shed 8 bases and J shed 0 bases, with 8 bases lying between them. Germline loops: CDR1 MNHNS, CDR2 SASEGT. This CDR3 is built from 12 residues. CDR3 DNA: TGTGCCAGCGCTGTCAGCTCCTACGAGCAGTACTTC. This codes for CASAVSSYEQYF.

This CDR3 is CASSLVRGYEQYF. Written as DNA, the CDR3 is TGTGCCAGCAGTTTAGTCCGTGGTTACGAGCAGTACTTC. The V call is TRBV6-5, the J call TRBJ2-5; D remains unclear. Judging by the DNA end, TRBJ2-7 fits better; the J call may be wrong. The CDR3 has 13 amino acids. CDR1 is MNHEY, CDR2 SVGAGI, per germline.